The 5 T cell receptor beta chains reported below all come from one sample, sequenced in a study of CD8 T cells in ankylosing spondylitis. From the 5' RACE reads, TCRdb called clonotypes with MiXCR, one entry per CDR3 protein. Here the sample spans approximately 260,000 distinct CDR3 sequences, about 9.1% being singletons. Sequencing was done on a sample of blood, either unsorted or a sorted T cell fraction (not recorded which). The receptors come from a male donor with ankylosing spondylitis or in good health (not recorded which).

This clonotype was picked up many times. The chain carries TRBV29-1 and TRBJ1-2; 8 bases match TRBD1. The CDR3 has 13 amino acids. Germline trimming cut 4 bases from V and 14 bases from J; bases unmatched to any gene: 15. CDR1 is SQVTM, CDR2 ANQGSEA, per germline. In DNA form, the CDR3 reads TGCAGCGTTGCCGGACAGGGATTCTCGGAATGGACCTTC. This sequence encodes CSVAGQGFSEWTF.

This clonotype has ten or more counts. This chain joins TRBV15 and TRBJ2-3; D gene uncertain. The ends were cut back, 0 bases at V and 6 bases at J, with 13 bases in the middle. In germline, CDR1 is LNHNV, CDR2 YYDKDF (reference sequence). This CDR3 contains 15 residues. CDR3 DNA: TGTGCCACCAGCAGAGATCCTACAGTTTCTGATACGCAGTATTTT. Translating gives CATSRDPTVSDTQYF.

This clonotype was detected ten times or more. This chain joins TRBV19 and TRBJ2-5; tentatively, D is TRBD1 or TRBD2 (5 bases each). V gave up 5 bases and J gave up 4 bases, with 20 bases separating them. Germline loops: CDR1 LNHDA, CDR2 SQIVND (reference sequence). The CDR3 sequence is 16 residues long. The CDR3 reads CASSPGDGDAVETQYF. CDR3 sequence (DNA): TGTGCCAGTAGTCCCGGAGATGGGGACGCGGTAGAGACCCAGTACTTC.

This clonotype was recorded many times. This chain connects TRBV4-3 to TRBJ2-1; maybe TRBD2 (5 bases). With 1 base removed from V and 9 bases from J, the gap between germline ends came to 13 bases. Germline V gene lookup returns CDR1 LGHNA and CDR2 YSLEER. The CDR3 runs 14 residues. The CDR3 spells CASSQGWASGEQFF. The CDR3 DNA follows: TGCGCCAGCAGCCAAGGCTGGGCCAGCGGTGAGCAGTTCTTC.

The chain recombines TRBV27 with TRBJ2-3, with D uncertain. This CDR3 is built from 14 residues. Germline CDR1 MNHEY, CDR2 SMNVEV (reference sequence). Trimming pared 3 bases from V and 0 bases from J, leaving 7 bases between. Here the CDR3 DNA reads TGTGCCAGCAGTTTCTTAACTAGCACAGATACGCAGTATTTT. Translated, it gives CASSFLTSTDTQYF.